This T cell receptor (beta chain) derives from a study of cytomegalovirus exposure and HLA in healthy donors (dated by TCRdb to 2016 to 2017). For context, the study as a whole: In an earlier analysis of 550 to 750 of the donors, approximately 260 Gb of sequence data and 90 million to 120 million unique TCR beta sequences from about 190 million T cells were reported. An early release that covered roughly 600 HLA-typed donors contained approximately 300 gigabases of sequencing data and approximately 85 million unique TCR sequences. The genetic ancestry cluster associated with self-reported Caucasian donors included over 65% of the roughly 390 genotyped donors. The study was designed to test whether signatures of past pathogen exposure could be identified by cataloging public T cell receptors. The study used immunosequencing to profile the T cell repertoires of some 600 subjects and linked those repertoires to cytomegalovirus serostatus. Besides the first cohort of approximately 670 subjects, a separate validation cohort made up of 120 different subjects was used. To predict cytomegalovirus infection status, the study combined high-throughput TCR immunosequencing, statistical association of individual TCRs with disease status, and machine learning. A later analysis re-examined previously published TCR beta repertoires from more than 650 donors and added high-resolution HLA genotyping to investigate patterns of TCR occurrence. In the later analysis, no new phenotypic data were used to find candidate immune exposures; instead, reliance was placed on TCR beta sequences and their occurrence across donors. In an earlier analysis of roughly 600 of the donors, high-throughput TCR beta sequencing was used to judge whether each TCR beta V gene segment behaved as functional or pseudogenic. Donor age, sex, ethnicity and CMV serostatus were compiled together with the repertoire data. In a later genetic analysis, genome-wide SNP genotypes for 398 of the 666 donors were used, and that subset was treated as a discovery cohort. Every repertoire in the discovery cohort had been generated on one and the same sequencing platform. HLA typing included class I and class II loci at four-digit resolution. Typing coverage varied by locus: roughly 620-640 donors for A, B, C, DRB1 and DQB1; some 520 for DQA1; approximately 570 for DPA1; more than 450 for DPB1. Four or five DR-DQ haplotypes were handled as single units for association and clustering, since linkage in the cohort was strong. Across 300 to 400 genotyped donors of the cohort, an average of about 220,000 unique TCR beta nucleotide sequences per donor were sequenced, and approximately 19% of those sequences were non-productive. What the authors observed across the whole study: A later genetic analysis reported fewer N-insertions in productive TCRs among donors in an Asian-associated ancestry cluster than the approximately 700-donor mean. Most CMV-associated TCR beta chains appeared to be HLA-restricted in a later analysis, and the HLA associations seemed to be driven largely by CMV exposure. Specific HLA alleles were associated with over 15,000 TCR beta sequences at a false discovery rate of 0.05 in a later analysis. Linkage disequilibrium might explain the correlated functional status among segregating V segments, but an unknown experimental factor could not be ruled out. In a later analysis, HLA-associated TCR beta chains were found to be more clonally expanded and to have lower generation probabilities than equally common non-associated chains. Cytomegalovirus status was reported to be diagnosed by the classifier with high specificity and sensitivity in both the original and validation cohorts. In an earlier analysis of some 640 of the donors, most TCR beta V segments were observed in productive rearrangements about 90% or about 30% of the time, broadly matching IMGT annotations. Because HLA typing was unavailable for some donors at each locus, only the typed subset was used in association tests. Because counts were too low, roughly 18 rarely observed V segments, including chromosome 9 orphons, were left out of the earlier analysis of approximately 580 of the donors. A further reported finding was that TCR beta sequences accurately predicted the HLA-A and HLA-B alleles for most subjects in the first cohort. The study listed 150 to 200 TCR beta chains as associated with cytomegalovirus. In a later analysis, several top co-occurrence clusters were reported to appear linked to parvovirus B19, influenza, CMV and Epstein-Barr virus. In this cohort, only TCR beta chains were sequenced, and detectable features were limited by the absence of alpha or paired-chain data. V-gene and J-gene trimming of TCR beta chains was associated with a missense DCLRE1C variant in a later genetic analysis, and the association was replicated in an independent cohort. Some IMGT-functional V segments, including TRBV6-2 and TRBV6-3, could not be distinguished by the 87-base-pair reads and were therefore excluded. Three of the identified cytomegalovirus-associated TCR beta chains were confirmed in vitro to be specific for cytomegalovirus antigens. A cluster of highly shared sequence variants was judged likely to be a technical artifact of the sequencing pipeline. It was suggested by the authors that the approach could potentially be generalized to other disease states and immunological phenotypes. In a later analysis, TCR association rates were found to vary across HLA loci, with the most associated TCRs seen for DRB1 alleles and the fewest for HLA-C alleles. For the cohort, immune exposure information was limited to CMV serostatus. While some public TCRs were present in many individuals, most TCR sequences turned up only very rarely across donors. Strong co-occurrence of HLA alleles, especially DR and DQ, made assigning TCR associations to individual alleles difficult. Roughly uniform sequencing depth across donors was assumed in presence/absence analyses, although this assumption may not hold.

In total, fewer than 750 healthy bone marrow donors made up the cohort. At the time of sampling, all cohort members were nominally healthy, though unrecorded immune exposures were likely present. The donor tested CMV seronegative, placing the donor among the 352 seronegative members of the cohort. Each donor provided a peripheral blood sample, and peripheral blood mononuclear cells were used for TCR beta sequencing. Genomic DNA extraction from the blood cell samples was performed with the Qiagen DNeasy Blood Extraction Kit. Library generation was performed with the immunoSEQ multiplex PCR assay. The multiplex PCR relied on a mix of 60 forward primers for TCR Vbeta segments and 13 reverse primers for TCR Jbeta segments. The CDR3 region of rearranged TCR beta genes was amplified from genomic DNA with a multiplex PCR assay. On the Illumina HiSeq System, the amplified TCR beta libraries were sequenced as 87-base-pair reads. As for the original processing: In a later analysis, 77 million or so unique TCR beta chains were counted across the roughly 670 repertoires, and approximately 11 million of these chains were shared by at least two donors. To remove PCR and sequencing errors, raw reads were error-corrected and collapsed into unique sequences using a nearest-neighbor algorithm that merged closely related sequences. To assign V, D and J gene segments, CDR3 sequences were aligned to IMGT reference sequences. For a sequence to be retained, a match of at least six nucleotides to both a V gene segment and a J gene segment was required. Rearrangements were classified as productive when the CDR3 lacked stop codons and remained in frame with V and J, and all other rearrangements were classified as non-productive. Following IMGT convention, CDR3 was defined as the stretch from the second conserved V-encoded cysteine up to the conserved J-encoded phenylalanine. In an earlier analysis of roughly 610 of the donors, sequences lacking an unambiguous match to a single V gene segment were excluded. An earlier analysis of 500 to 600 of the donors classified V segments as functional when productive rearrangements were above 56.7% and as segregating when the standard deviation between donors was above 5%. A statistical classification framework was built to diagnose cytomegalovirus status from the catalog of TCR beta chain sequences. In a later analysis, V and J genes were assigned by comparing TCR nucleotide sequences against IMGT/GENE-DB human TR gene sequences. A later analysis assigned CDR3 sequences and most-parsimonious VDJ recombination scenarios with the TCRdist pipeline. A later analysis defined each TCR beta chain by its CDR3 amino acid sequence plus V-gene family, and excluded reads lacking a unique V-gene family. As a way to deal with suspected cross-contamination and a sequencing artifact, a later analysis dropped hundreds of nucleotide sequences that were highly shared and had low generation probability. A later analysis calculated a clonal expansion index for each public chain from normalized within-repertoire ranks of inferred template counts. In a later analysis, generation probabilities were computed with a VDJ recombination model fitted to out-of-frame rearrangements, and the resulting probabilities were checked against IGoR. In a later analysis, hypergeometric tests were used to score TCR-TCR, TCR-HLA and TCR-CMV co-occurrence, with a repertoire-size bias correction applied to TCR pairs. A later analysis estimated false discovery rates by permuting HLA or CMV assignments 20 times. In a later analysis, co-occurring TCRs were grouped using DBSCAN, and TCRdist sequence similarity was added for clustering within HLA-allele-positive subsets. For co-occurrence clustering, repertoires with fewer than 30,000 or more than 120,000 public chains were excluded, along with four or five repertoires with anomalous nucleotide sharing. The table comes from immuneACCESS by way of TCRdb, which keeps in-frame sequences with V and J called. Part of the clones is missing from these tables; in studies checked, under half for an unresolved V gene and the rest for unknown reasons. D and trimming were read from the DNA, whereas the V and J calls and clone size are those reported in that table. The sample data list around 130,000 clones, and 83% of these were observed just once. The ten most abundant clones make up 1.2% of the sample.

A remark on this clone: Its antigen remains undetermined. Per-nucleotide qualities are absent, and no much larger clonotype sits a single base away.

CDR1 and CDR2 (MGHDK, SYGVNS) derive from the germline V gene. Inclusive of the bounding cysteine and phenylalanine, the CDR3 is 13 residues long. Left in the record is the CDR3 DNA by itself, 39 bases read in frame from the first base. Trimming leaves V shorter by 7 bases and J shorter by 8 bases, with the junction holding 7 bases beyond the gene matches. The receptor comes from a girl aged 2 to 10 in good health and CMV-seronegative. This chain is built from TRBV25-1 and TRBJ1-4; 7 bases in the middle match TRBD1. The source material was PBMCs. The DNA sequence reads TGTGCCAGCATGGAGGGGGCGGGAGAAAAACTGTTTTTT. The encoded protein is CASMEGAGEKLFF.